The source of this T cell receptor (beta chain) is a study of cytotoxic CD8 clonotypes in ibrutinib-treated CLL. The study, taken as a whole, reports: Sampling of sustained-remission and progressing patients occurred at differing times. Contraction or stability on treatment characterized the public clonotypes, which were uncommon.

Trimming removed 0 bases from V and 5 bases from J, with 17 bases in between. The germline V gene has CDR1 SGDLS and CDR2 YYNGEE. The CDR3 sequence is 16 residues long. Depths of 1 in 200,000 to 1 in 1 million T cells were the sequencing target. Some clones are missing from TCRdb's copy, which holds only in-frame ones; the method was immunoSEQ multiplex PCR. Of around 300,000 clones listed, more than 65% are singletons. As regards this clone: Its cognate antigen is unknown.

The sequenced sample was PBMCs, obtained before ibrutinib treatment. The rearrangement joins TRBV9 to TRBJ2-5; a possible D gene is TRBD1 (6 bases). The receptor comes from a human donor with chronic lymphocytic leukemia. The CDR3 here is CASSVASPSGGETQYF. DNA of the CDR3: TGTGCCAGCAGCGTAGCTTCCCCTAGTGGGGGCGAGACCCAGTACTTC.